These 18 T cell receptor beta chains came from one sample sequenced in a study of blood T cell repertoires in COVID-19. Data came from immunoSEQ multiplex PCR; TCRdb stores just in-frame clones and leaves some out. This table has a few hundred thousand clones, roughly 89% appearing once. Specimen: PBMCs or T cells enriched from blood (not recorded which). These receptor sequences come from a man aged 30 to 39 who had been exposed to COVID-19.

The rearrangement joins TRBV4-1 to TRBJ2-7; 11 nucleotides agree with TRBD2. Per germline, CDR1 MGHRA and CDR2 YSYEKL. J gave up 3 bases and V 2 bases, and 15 bases lay outside the gene matches. There are 19 residues in the CDR3. The CDR3 DNA follows: TGCGCCAGCAGCCAATCCCCTCTAGCGGGGGGCTTGGTGGACTACGAGCAGTACTTC. Residues: CASSQSPLAGGLVDYEQYF.

Worth noting for this clone: Other DNA sequences in this sample translate to the same CDR3. The V and J genes are TRBV19 and TRBJ1-5; 7 nucleotides match TRBD1. The CDR3 loop spans 14 amino acids. CDR1 LNHDA and CDR2 SQIVND come from the germline V gene (reference sequence). The ends lost 5 bases at V and 2 bases at J; junction bases unmatched: 3. As DNA, the CDR3 is TGTGCCAGTAGTCCCGGACAGGGCAATCAGCCCCAGCATTTT. This gives the protein CASSPGQGNQPQHF. The variable domain in full, completed from reference TRBV19 and TRBJ1-5, reads DGGITQSPKYLFRKEGQNVTLSCEQNLNHDAMYWYRQDPGQGLRLIYYSQIVNDFQKGDIAEGYSVSREKKESFPLTVTSAQKNPTAFYLCASSPGQGNQPQHFGDGTRLSIL.

The rearrangement links TRBV10-3 to TRBJ1-2, with a weak D call TRBD1 (6 bases). Germline V lookup: CDR1 ENHRY, CDR2 SYGVKD. With 10 bases removed from V and 0 bases from J, the gap between germline ends came to 9 bases. CDR3 size: 12 residues. The CDR3 coding sequence is TGTGCCACAAGGGACACTAACTATGGCTACACCTTC. This gives the protein CATRDTNYGYTF.

The chain has TRBV4-2 and TRBJ1-2; possible D gene TRBD1, 5 bases. Trimming removed 3 bases at V and 4 bases at J, with 12 bases between. The CDR3 length is 14 residues. Germline values: CDR1 LGHNA, CDR2 YNFKEQ. CDR3 in amino acids: CASSHKDTSYGYTF. The CDR3 DNA reads as TGTGCCAGCAGCCACAAGGACACCTCCTATGGCTACACCTTC.

The V gene is TRBV3-1 (or the pseudogene TRBV3-2), the J gene TRBJ1-2, with D maybe TRBD1 (6 bases). With 1 base removed from V and 6 bases from J, the gap between germline ends came to 12 bases. CDR1 is LGHDT, CDR2 YNNKEL, per germline (reference sequence). The CDR3 has 14 residues. CDR3 in amino acids: CASSQGTGSHGYTF. CDR3 coding DNA: TGTGCCAGCAGCCAAGGTACAGGGTCTCATGGCTACACCTTC.

The V and J genes are TRBV5-1 and TRBJ2-1, with a possible D match to TRBD2 (6 bases). This CDR3 contains 15 residues. The V gene lost 6 bases and the J gene lost 4 bases, with 17 bases spanning the gap. CDR1 SGHRS and CDR2 YFSETQ come from the germline V gene. CDR3 bases: TGCGCCAGCACCCCGGAGGGTTTACCATACAATGAGCAGTTCTTC. This encodes CASTPEGLPYNEQFF.

The DNA for the CDR3 is TGTGCCAGCAGCTTAGGACTCCCAAATGAAAAACTGTTTTTT. It specifies CASSLGLPNEKLFF. The chain carries TRBV7-9 and TRBJ1-4; D not certain. Germline V gene data show CDR1 as SEHNR and CDR2 as FQNEAQ (reference sequence). Trimming cost V 1 base and J 5 bases, with 8 bases left between them. This CDR3 has 14 residues.

This clone has more than one count but fewer than ten. The chain employs TRBV6-6 and TRBJ1-5; D not certain. Trimming left V 6 bases short and J 3 bases short, with 15 bases between. Germline V lookup: CDR1 MNHNY, CDR2 SVGAGI (reference sequence). This CDR3 contains 15 residues. The CDR3 here is CASSTDRVANQPQHF. CDR3 DNA sequence: TGTGCCAGCAGCACTGACCGGGTGGCCAATCAGCCCCAGCATTTT.

This clone was counted ten times or more. The chain combines TRBV27 with TRBJ2-7, with D possibly matching TRBD2 (5 bases). The germline V gene encodes CDR1 MNHEY and CDR2 SMNVEV (reference sequence). V lost 7 bases, J lost 2 bases, and 18 bases lay in between. The CDR3 consists of 15 residues. The CDR3 region is CASTISRAGTYEQYF. CDR3 sequence (DNA): TGTGCCAGCACTATATCAAGGGCGGGCACCTACGAGCAGTACTTC.

This chain connects TRBV3-1 (or the pseudogene TRBV3-2) to TRBJ1-1; unclear D gene. V was cut by 0 bases and J by 3 bases, with 14 bases left in between. The CDR3 has 16 amino acids. CDR1 LGHDT and CDR2 YNNKEL come from the germline V gene (reference sequence). The CDR3 loop reads CASSQERVDLYTEAFF. The DNA for the CDR3 is TGTGCCAGCAGCCAAGAACGCGTAGACTTATACACTGAAGCTTTCTTT.

The rearrangement links TRBV5-1 to TRBJ1-2; tentative D call: TRBD1 (6 bases). This CDR3 comprises 13 residues. Germline loops: CDR1 SGHRS, CDR2 YFSETQ. V lost 1 base and J 10 bases, leaving 14 bases between the germline ends. The CDR3 sequence is CASSLNPGDTYTF. The CDR3 DNA follows: TGCGCCAGCAGCTTGAATCCCGGGGACACCTACACCTTC.

The rearrangement links TRBV9 to TRBJ1-6; a possible D gene is TRBD1 (6 bases). The germline CDR1 and CDR2 sequences are SGDLS and YYNGEE. V lost 0 bases, J lost 8 bases, and 12 bases lay in between. CDR3 length: 15 amino acids. The CDR3 coding sequence is TGTGCCAGCAGCGTAGCTATGGCAGGGGATTCACCCCTCCACTTT. Translation gives CASSVAMAGDSPLHF.

The chain links TRBV5-1 to TRBJ2-1; 7 bases are shared with TRBD2. The germline V gene encodes CDR1 SGHRS and CDR2 YFSETQ. J lost 3 bases, V lost 0 bases, and 6 bases had no gene match. CDR3 size: 16 residues. CDR3 coding DNA: TGCGCCAGCAGCTTGGCCGGGAGCGGGATCTACAATGAGCAGTTCTTC. Its translation: CASSLAGSGIYNEQFF.

J is TRBJ1-5 and V is TRBV19, with TRBD1 matching over 9 bases. Looked up from germline, CDR1 is LNHDA and CDR2 is SQIVND (reference sequence). After removal of 6 bases from V and 7 bases from J, the junction contained 10 bases not matched to a gene. The CDR3 totals 15 residues. CDR3: CASSLTGGAGQPQHF. CDR3 sequence (DNA): TGTGCCAGTAGCCTCACAGGGGGCGCCGGGCAGCCCCAGCATTTT.

The V gene is TRBV19, the J gene TRBJ2-1; 8 nucleotides align to TRBD1. J was trimmed by 7 bases and V by 6 bases; bases with no gene match: 17. The CDR3 contains 17 residues. Germline V gives CDR1 LNHDA, CDR2 SQIVND (reference sequence). CDR3 sequence reads: CASRAAPGGGLQNEQFF. DNA of the CDR3: TGTGCCAGTAGAGCGGCTCCAGGGGGCGGTTTACAGAATGAGCAGTTCTTC.

V usage is TRBV5-4 and J usage is TRBJ2-6, with 8 bases fitting TRBD1. V lost 4 bases to trimming and J lost 2 bases; unmatched junction nucleotides: 2. Germline CDR1 reads SGHNT; CDR2 reads YYREEE (reference sequence). The CDR3 runs 15 residues. The CDR3 loop is CASSPRGPGANVLTF. CDR3 DNA: TGTGCCAGCAGCCCCAGGGGGCCTGGGGCCAACGTCCTGACTTTC. Together with reference TRBV5-4 and TRBJ2-6, the CDR3 gives the full variable domain: ETGVTQSPTHLIKTRGQQVTLRCSSQSGHNTVSWYQQALGQGPQFIFQYYREEENGRGNFPPRFSGLQFPNYSSELNVNALELDDSALYLCASSPRGPGANVLTFGAGSRLTVL.

This clone was recorded once. The chain employs TRBV19 and TRBJ2-1, with D possibly matching TRBD1 (6 bases). Trimming removed 0 bases at V and 5 bases at J, with 11 bases between. The CDR3 consists of 15 residues. Looked up from germline, CDR1 is LNHDA and CDR2 is SQIVND (reference sequence). CDR3 DNA: TGTGCCAGTAGTATAGACCGGACAGTGAACAATGAGCAGTTCTTC. Its protein product is CASSIDRTVNNEQFF.

The V and J genes are TRBV7-2 and TRBJ1-5; a possible D gene is TRBD1 (5 bases). The CDR3 runs to 14 residues. Germline CDR1 and CDR2: SGHTA and FQGNSA. The V and J ends lost 5 bases and 7 bases respectively, with 15 bases between them. The CDR3 sequence is CASSPRGGGQPQHF. The CDR3 DNA follows: TGTGCCAGCAGCCCCCGGGGGGGTGGGCAGCCCCAGCATTTT.